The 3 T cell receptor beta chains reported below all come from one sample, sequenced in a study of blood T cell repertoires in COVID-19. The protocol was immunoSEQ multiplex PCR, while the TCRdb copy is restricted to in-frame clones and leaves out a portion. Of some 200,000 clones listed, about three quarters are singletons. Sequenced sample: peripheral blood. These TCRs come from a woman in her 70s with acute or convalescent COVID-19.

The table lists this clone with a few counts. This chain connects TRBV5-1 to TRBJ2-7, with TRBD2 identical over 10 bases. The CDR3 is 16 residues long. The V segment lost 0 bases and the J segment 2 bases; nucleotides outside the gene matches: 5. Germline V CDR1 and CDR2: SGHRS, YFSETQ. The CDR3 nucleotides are TGCGCCAGCAGCTTGGCCACTAGCGGGACCCCCTACGAGCAGTACTTC. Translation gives CASSLATSGTPYEQYF. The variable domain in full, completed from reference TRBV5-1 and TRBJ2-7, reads KAGVTQTPRYLIKTRGQQVTLSCSPISGHRSVSWYQQTPGQGLQFLFEYFSETQRNKGNFPGRFSGRQFSNSRSEMNVSTLELGDSALYLCASSLATSGTPYEQYFGPGTRLTVT.

CDR3 region: CASSPPPERSPETQYF. The CDR3 coding sequence is TGTGCCAGCAGTCCGCCGCCCGAGAGGTCCCCAGAGACCCAGTACTTC. This chain joins TRBV2 and TRBJ2-5; D ambiguous. Trimming stripped 5 bases from V and 4 bases from J, with 20 bases between. Germline CDR1 reads SNHLY; CDR2 reads FYNNEI. CDR3 size: 16 residues.

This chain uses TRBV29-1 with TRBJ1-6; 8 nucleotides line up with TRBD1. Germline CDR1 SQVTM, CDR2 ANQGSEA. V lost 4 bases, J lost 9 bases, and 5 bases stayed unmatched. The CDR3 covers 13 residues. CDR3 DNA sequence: TGCAGCGTTGGGACAGGGTACGGTTCACCCCTCCACTTT. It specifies CSVGTGYGSPLHF.